This note documents a single T cell receptor beta chain sequence. Antigen: not known. This CDR3 is 13 amino acids long. Germline CDR1 SGHTA, CDR2 FQGNSA. V was pared by 7 bases and J by 0 bases, with 9 bases between. The data derive from a study of T cells in Graves' hyperthyroidism and ophthalmopathy. Study-wide results and limits: Blood samples included most of the expanded thyroid clonotypes exceeding 0.001.

Orbital computed tomography, thyroid ultrasound, serum thyroxine and TRAb, and clinical symptoms together informed the diagnoses. RNA transcripts gave rise to amplified TCR beta CDR3 regions. A set of HTBI primers served as the primers for a first-round RT-PCR of the TCR CDR3. In TCRdb, the multiplex PCR reads were re-called with MiXCR into one record per CDR3 protein. The data contain over 200,000 distinct CDR3 sequences, about 18% of them singletons. The sequenced sample was blood. The chain couples TRBV7-2 to TRBJ1-2; D is unclear. The sequence was obtained from a man aged 35 to 55 with Graves' hyperthyroidism. The CDR3 nucleotides are TGTGCCAGCACCGAGCCCCCTAACTATGGCTACACCTTC. Translated: CASTEPPNYGYTF.